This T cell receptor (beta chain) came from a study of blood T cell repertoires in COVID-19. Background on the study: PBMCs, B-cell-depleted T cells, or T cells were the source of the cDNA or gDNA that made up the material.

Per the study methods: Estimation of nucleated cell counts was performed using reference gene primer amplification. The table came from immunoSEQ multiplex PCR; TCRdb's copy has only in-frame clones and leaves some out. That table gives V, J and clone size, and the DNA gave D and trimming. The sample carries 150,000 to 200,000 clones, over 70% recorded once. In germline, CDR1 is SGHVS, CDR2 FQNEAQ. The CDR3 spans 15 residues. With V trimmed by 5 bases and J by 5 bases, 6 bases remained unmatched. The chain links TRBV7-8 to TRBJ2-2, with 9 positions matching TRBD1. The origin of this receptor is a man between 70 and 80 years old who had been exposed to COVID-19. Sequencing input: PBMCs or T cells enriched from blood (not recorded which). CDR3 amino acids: CASSGRGQGTGELFF. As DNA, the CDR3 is TGTGCCAGCAGCGGACGGGGACAGGGAACCGGGGAGCTGTTTTTT.